These 8 T cell receptor beta chains were sequenced from one sample in a study of T cells in Graves' hyperthyroidism and ophthalmopathy. There were TCR beta CDR3 regions amplified from RNA transcripts. When the TCR CDR3 underwent first-round RT-PCR, the HTBI primer set was used. MiXCR was run by TCRdb on the multiplex PCR reads, yielding one entry per CDR3 protein. The table records over 250,000 distinct CDR3 sequences, about a sixth of them present only once. Sequencing was done on a sample of blood. Receptors were obtained from a woman aged 55-69 years with Graves' ophthalmopathy.

This clonotype was seen a handful of times. The chain links TRBV7-8 to TRBJ1-6, with unresolved D. There are 16 residues in the CDR3. Looked up from germline, CDR1 is SGHVS and CDR2 is FQNEAQ. Trimming took off 1 base at V and 0 bases at J, with 7 bases between the two ends. CDR3 nucleotide sequence: TGTGCCAGCAGCTTAGTAATGCGCTCCTATAATTCACCCCTCCACTTT. Protein: CASSLVMRSYNSPLHF.

This clonotype has more than one count but fewer than ten. The chain recombines TRBV5-1 with TRBJ2-4, with 7 bases that match TRBD2. CDR1 and CDR2 from the germline V gene are SGHRS and YFSETQ. The V gene end was trimmed by 2 bases and the J gene end by 8 bases; junction bases not matched to a gene: 7. The CDR3 sequence is 14 residues long. CDR3 sequence (DNA): TGCGCCAGCAGCTTCTATCTAGGGAGGGACATTCAGTACTTC. Protein: CASSFYLGRDIQYF.

The gene calls are TRBV28 and TRBJ1-4, with 7 bases identical to TRBD1. Germline CDR1 reads MDHEN; CDR2 reads SYDVKM. The CDR3 extends over 15 amino acids. The trim removed 5 bases at V and 12 bases at J, leaving 15 bases unmatched. DNA for the CDR3: TGTGCCAGCAGTCTACCCCGGGACAGCGGTTTTGAACTGTTTTTT. Translation: CASSLPRDSGFELFF.

The table lists this clonotype with many counts. This chain joins TRBV11-2 and TRBJ2-5, with TRBD1 matching over 7 bases. J gave up 4 bases and V 1 base, and 3 bases lay outside the gene matches. Looked up from germline, CDR1 is SGHAT and CDR2 is FQNNGV. The CDR3 length is 14 residues. The CDR3 here is CASSLVWDRETQYF. The DNA for the CDR3 is TGTGCCAGCAGCTTAGTATGGGACAGAGAGACCCAGTACTTC.

The gene calls are TRBV5-1 and TRBJ2-5; 8 positions match TRBD1. The V gene's germline CDR1 is SGHRS and CDR2 YFSETQ. This CDR3 is built from 15 residues. J lost 2 bases, V lost 4 bases, and 7 bases had no gene match. The CDR3 protein is CASSPDRVGQETQYF. The CDR3 nucleotides are TGCGCCAGCAGCCCGGACAGGGTAGGGCAAGAGACCCAGTACTTC.

There are many counts of this clonotype. The chain couples TRBV20-1 to TRBJ1-2, with TRBD1 matching over 7 bases. V lost 1 base, J lost 4 bases, and 9 bases stayed unmatched. The CDR3 extends over 15 amino acids. The germline V gene encodes CDR1 DFQATT and CDR2 SNEGSKA (reference sequence). The CDR3 DNA follows: TGCAGTGCTAGAGGGGGACAGAACGACTTCTATGGCTACACCTTC. Protein: CSARGGQNDFYGYTF.

This clonotype occurred many times. The chain links TRBV7-9 to TRBJ1-1; the D gene is possibly TRBD1 (5 bases). This CDR3 comprises 12 residues. CDR1 is SEHNR, CDR2 FQNEAQ, per germline (reference sequence). Between the trimmed V and J ends, which lost 7 bases and 11 bases, there was a span of 17 bases. CDR3 sequence reads: CASKRDALRAFF. In nucleotides, the CDR3 is TGTGCCAGCAAGCGGGACGCCCTTCGGGCTTTCTTT.

This clonotype was observed many times. At one boundary the junction diverges from the germline segment, which might be a read error. The rearrangement joins TRBV28 to TRBJ1-1, with TRBD1 matching 9 bases. CDR1 and CDR2 from the germline V gene are MDHEN and SYDVKM. CDR3 length equals 13 residues. DNA of the CDR3: TGTGCCAGCAGTTTATTTAGTGGGACAGGGTGTATCTTT. Its protein is CASSLFSGTGCIF.